Below are 32 T cell receptor beta chains sequenced from a single sample in a study of OX40 agonist ivuxolimab in advanced cancers. TCRdb keeps only in-frame clones here, not all; method: immunoSEQ multiplex PCR. The sample carries 77,000 or so clones, 90% recorded once. This specimen was CD4+ or CD8+ T cells sorted from blood, taken in a trial of the OX40 agonist ivuxolimab. The receptors here all came from an adult with an advanced solid tumor such as melanoma, head and neck, liver or kidney cancer.

The chain carries TRBV6-5 and TRBJ2-5, with a possible D match to TRBD2 (5 bases). V was clipped by 2 bases and J by 5 bases, with 12 bases between them. The CDR3 runs 14 residues. Germline CDR1 is MNHEY and CDR2 is SVGAGI. Written as DNA, the CDR3 is TGTGCCAGCAGTTACGGAGTCCCGGGGGAGACCCAGTACTTC. The encoded protein is CASSYGVPGETQYF.

The chain recombines TRBV4-2 with TRBJ2-5; unclear D gene. CDR1 is LGHNA and CDR2 is YNFKEQ in the germline V gene. The CDR3 is made up of 13 amino acids. V lost 0 bases, J lost 5 bases, and 7 bases lay in between. CDR3 in DNA: TGTGCCAGCAGCCAAGATCGACGGGAGACCCAGTACTTC. It specifies CASSQDRRETQYF.

A note on this clone: The conserved phenylalanine or tryptophan normally closing the CDR3 is absent here, so this likely arose from a read error. Because the CDR3's place on the DNA is in doubt, the DNA is left out and the CDR3 is given as listed by TCRdb. The chain recombines TRBV7-3 with TRBJ2-7; the listed D gene, TRBD1, was not tested against the DNA. Per the germline V gene, CDR1 is SGHTA and CDR2 is FQGTGA. With termini counted, the CDR3 has 16 amino acids. CDR3 region: CASSTSDRALPILYSI.

This clone was observed once. This chain connects TRBV2 to TRBJ2-2; 8 nucleotides line up with TRBD1. CDR3 size: 12 residues. CDR1 and CDR2 (germline): SNHLY, FYNNEI. V dropped 8 bases and J dropped 5; count of bases not matched to a gene: 1. DNA for the CDR3: TGTGCCAGCGGGACAGGAACCGGGGAGCTGTTTTTT. It yields the protein CASGTGTGELFF.

This clone came up a few times. The V call is TRBV5-1, the J call TRBJ1-4; D not certain. The CDR3 has 15 residues. Germline V lookup: CDR1 SGHRS, CDR2 YFSETQ. V lost 6 bases and J lost 0, with 12 bases in between. CDR3 protein: CASKIGPATNEKLFF. CDR3 bases: TGCGCCAGCAAGATCGGCCCCGCAACTAATGAAAAACTGTTTTTT.

The chain has TRBV5-4 and TRBJ1-1; D not resolved. CDR3 length equals 13 residues. V lost 2 bases and J lost 1, with 6 bases in between. The V gene's germline CDR1 is SGHNT and CDR2 YYREEE (reference sequence). CDR3 DNA sequence: TGTGCCAGCAGCTTCAGGCAGAACACTGAAGCTTTCTTT. Its protein product is CASSFRQNTEAFF.

This chain joins TRBV14 and TRBJ2-7; 12 nucleotides align to TRBD2. This CDR3 spans 15 amino acids. CDR1 and CDR2 from the germline V gene are SGHDN and FVKESK. V was pared by 6 bases and J by 5 bases, with 8 bases of the junction left unmatched. This CDR3 is CASRLAGGISHEQYF. The CDR3 DNA follows: TGTGCCAGCAGACTAGCGGGAGGTATTTCTCACGAGCAGTACTTC.

CDR3 in amino acids: CASSLAGELSYNEQFF. Here the CDR3 DNA reads TGCGCCAGCAGCTTGGCGGGGGAGCTCTCCTACAATGAGCAGTTCTTC. This chain connects TRBV5-1 to TRBJ2-1; possibly TRBD2 for D (6 bases). CDR3 size: 16 residues. Germline V gives CDR1 SGHRS, CDR2 YFSETQ. V shed 0 bases and J shed 0 bases, with 10 bases lying between them.

The V gene is TRBV7-7, the J gene TRBJ1-3; no firm D call. The V gene's germline CDR1 is SSHAT and CDR2 FNYEAQ (reference sequence). This CDR3 contains 13 residues. The CDR3 spells CDFLRASGNTIYF. CDR3 in DNA: TGTGATTTTCTTCGGGCCTCTGGAAACACCATATATTTT.

The chain is built from TRBV7-9 and TRBJ2-5; D is tentatively TRBD1 or TRBD2 (5 bases each). This CDR3 comprises 11 residues. Per germline, CDR1 SEHNR and CDR2 FQNEAQ (reference sequence). Trimming pared 5 bases from V and 12 bases from J, leaving 13 bases between. The CDR3 is CASSQTGPEYF. The CDR3 DNA reads TGTGCCAGCAGCCAAACGGGGCCCGAGTACTTC.

This rearrangement joins TRBV7-2 to TRBJ2-7; D is perhaps TRBD1 (6 bases). Trimming left V 6 bases short and J 3 bases short, with 12 bases between. The CDR3 covers 13 residues. CDR1 is SGHTA, CDR2 FQGNSA, per germline. The CDR3 spells CASSPGTLYEQYF. As DNA, the CDR3 is TGTGCCAGCAGTCCAGGGACACTCTACGAGCAGTACTTC.

CDR3 sequence: CASNFPRGMDGYTF. In DNA form, the CDR3 reads TGTGCCAGCAACTTCCCGCGGGGGATGGATGGCTACACCTTC. V is TRBV6-1 and J is TRBJ1-2; D may be TRBD1 (5 bases). V shed 7 bases and J shed 6 bases, with 18 bases lying between them. This CDR3 has 14 amino acids. Per the germline V gene, CDR1 is MNHNS and CDR2 is SASEGT.

V usage is TRBV18 and J usage is TRBJ2-5; TRBD1 is a possible D gene (6 bases). Trimming cost V 8 bases and J 5 bases, with 18 bases left between them. Germline V gives CDR1 KGHSH, CDR2 LQKENI. This CDR3 contains 14 residues. The CDR3 is CASRRGGYGETQYF. Written as DNA, the CDR3 is TGTGCCAGCCGAAGAGGGGGTTACGGGGAGACCCAGTACTTC.

The chain recombines TRBV2 with TRBJ1-1; D gene unclear. The CDR3 is 10 amino acids. Between the trimmed V and J ends, which lost 7 bases and 7 bases, there was a span of 7 bases. The V gene's germline CDR1 is SNHLY and CDR2 FYNNEI. The CDR3 protein is CASKQVEAFF. CDR3 coding DNA: TGTGCCAGCAAGCAGGTTGAAGCTTTCTTT. The full variable domain, rest sourced from reference TRBV2 and TRBJ1-1, is EPEVTQTPSHQVTQMGQEVILRCVPISNHLYFYWYRQILGQKVEFLVSFYNNEISEKSEIFDDQFSVERPDGSNFTLKIRSTKLEDSAMYFCASKQVEAFFGQGTRLTVV.

In DNA form, the CDR3 reads TGTGCCAGCAGCTTGGGCTTCCGAGTGGGCTACACCTTC. It translates to CASSLGFRVGYTF. This chain uses TRBV7-2 with TRBJ1-2, with unresolved D. Trimming shortened V by 3 bases and J by 8 bases, and 13 bases separated the two germline ends. Germline V gene data show CDR1 as SGHTA and CDR2 as FQGNSA. The CDR3 extends over 13 amino acids.

The chain uses TRBV28 and TRBJ2-3; the match to TRBD1 covers 9 bases. After removal of 2 bases from V and 6 bases from J, the junction contained 3 bases not matched to a gene. The CDR3 is 14 residues long. Germline assignment: CDR1 MDHEN and CDR2 SYDVKM. The CDR3, as DNA: TGTGCCAGCAGTTTAGACGGGACAGGGGATACGCAGTATTTT. It specifies CASSLDGTGDTQYF.

This rearrangement joins TRBV30 to TRBJ2-2, with 7 bases aligning to TRBD1. CDR3 length: 13 amino acids. Germline V gives CDR1 GTSNPN, CDR2 SVGIG (reference sequence). J was trimmed by 5 bases and V by 3 bases; bases with no gene match: 3. As DNA, the CDR3 is TGTGCCTGGAGGGAACAGGGGACCGGGGAGCTGTTTTTT. It yields the protein CAWREQGTGELFF.

The chain has TRBV6-5 and TRBJ2-3; D assignment may be TRBD1 or TRBD2 (6 bases each). The CDR3 consists of 15 residues. Trimming removed 7 bases from V and 5 bases from J, with 19 bases in between. Per the germline V gene, CDR1 is MNHEY and CDR2 is SVGAGI. The CDR3 region is CASNPPGGRGDTQYF. The CDR3, as DNA: TGTGCCAGCAATCCCCCTGGGGGGCGTGGAGATACGCAGTATTTT.

This clone was seen a handful of times. V and J are TRBV18 and TRBJ2-7, with a possible D match to TRBD2 (6 bases). The CDR3 runs 16 residues. V lost 3 bases to trimming and J lost 2 bases, with 17 bases between them. Germline CDR1 reads KGHSH; CDR2 reads LQKENI. The CDR3 sequence: CASSPTTGTLTYEQYF. CDR3 coding DNA: TGTGCCAGCTCACCCACAACCGGGACTCTGACCTACGAGCAGTACTTC.

This rearrangement joins TRBV6-1 to TRBJ1-2; 10 nucleotides agree with TRBD1. The CDR3 runs to 16 residues. Looked up from germline, CDR1 is MNHNS and CDR2 is SASEGT. The V segment lost 1 base and the J segment 4 bases; nucleotides outside the gene matches: 6. CDR3 sequence (DNA): TGTGCCAGCAGTGAAGGGGGGGGGACAGGGGTCTATGGCTACACCTTC. Translation gives CASSEGGGTGVYGYTF.

The gene calls are TRBV30 and TRBJ1-3; TRBD1 is a possible D gene (6 bases). The CDR3 has 16 residues. Between the trimmed V and J ends, which lost 1 base and 2 bases, there was a span of 15 bases. CDR1 GTSNPN and CDR2 SVGIG come from the germline V gene (reference sequence). CDR3 loop: CAWSGTRGATGNTIYF. The CDR3 nucleotides read TGTGCCTGGAGTGGAACGCGGGGGGCCACTGGAAACACCATATATTTT.

The genes are TRBV28 and TRBJ2-1; tentatively, D is TRBD2 (6 bases). CDR1 MDHEN and CDR2 SYDVKM come from the germline V gene. This CDR3 contains 14 residues. V lost 5 bases and J lost 7, with 15 bases in between. CDR3 in amino acids: CASSMWTKGNEQFF. Written as DNA, the CDR3 is TGTGCCAGCAGTATGTGGACTAAAGGGAATGAGCAGTTCTTC.

This clone has just a few counts. The chain uses TRBV12-5 and TRBJ1-2; D uncertain. Germline assignment: CDR1 LGHNT and CDR2 FRNRAP. Trimming stripped 1 base from V and 6 bases from J, with 6 bases between. The length of the CDR3 is 12 residues. CDR3 bases: TGTGCTAGTGGTTTGGGTCGACATGGCTACACCTTC. Protein product: CASGLGRHGYTF.

The chain recombines TRBV28 with TRBJ1-2; the D gene is possibly TRBD1 (5 bases). The CDR3 covers 13 residues. V gave up 7 bases and J gave up 5 bases, with 14 bases separating them. Germline V gives CDR1 MDHEN, CDR2 SYDVKM. The CDR3 here is CASTGGGFYGYTF. For the CDR3, the DNA is TGTGCCAGCACTGGGGGGGGTTTTTATGGCTACACCTTC.

This clone was observed once. The genes are TRBV11-3 and TRBJ2-7, with D possibly TRBD1 on 6 matching bases. The CDR3 extends over 14 amino acids. Germline V gene data show CDR1 as SGHNT and CDR2 as YENEEA. Trimming removed 5 bases from V and 2 bases from J, with 13 bases in between. This CDR3 reads CASSIQGDAYEQYF. In nucleotides, the CDR3 is TGTGCCAGCAGCATACAGGGAGACGCCTACGAGCAGTACTTC.

The chain links TRBV6-5 to TRBJ2-2; D possibly corresponds to TRBD1 (6 bases). Germline CDR1 is MNHEY and CDR2 is SVGAGI. The CDR3 covers 14 residues. Trimming shortened V by 8 bases and J by 6 bases, and 16 bases separated the two germline ends. In nucleotides, the CDR3 is TGTGCCAGCTGTTGGGGGCCGGGTCCCGGGGAGCTGTTTTTT. Translation gives CASCWGPGPGELFF.

V is TRBV7-2 and J is TRBJ2-1, with 8 bases aligning to TRBD2. V shed 5 bases and J 3 bases; nucleotides not matched to a gene: 15. This CDR3 contains 18 residues. Germline loops: CDR1 SGHTA, CDR2 FQGNSA. As DNA, the CDR3 is TGTGCCAGCAGCCTTTTCCATTCACCGGGACTAGTCTACAATGAGCAGTTCTTC. Translated: CASSLFHSPGLVYNEQFF.

The chain is built from TRBV5-4 and TRBJ2-5, with D hard to call. The CDR3 length is 13 residues. V was clipped by 2 bases and J by 4 bases, with 9 bases between them. Germline V gene lookup returns CDR1 SGHNT and CDR2 YYREEE (reference sequence). DNA for the CDR3: TGTGCCAGCAGCTTTAAGGGCGTAGAGACCCAGTACTTC. Protein sequence: CASSFKGVETQYF. Using reference TRBV5-4 and TRBJ2-5 for the parts outside the CDR3, the full variable domain is ETGVTQSPTHLIKTRGQQVTLRCSSQSGHNTVSWYQQALGQGPQFIFQYYREEENGRGNFPPRFSGLQFPNYSSELNVNALELDDSALYLCASSFKGVETQYFGPGTRLLVL.

The rearrangement joins TRBV5-4 to TRBJ2-5; TRBD2 matches 9 bases. CDR1 and CDR2 (germline): SGHNT, YYREEE (reference sequence). V was clipped by 1 base and J by 5 bases; unmatched bases: 6. The CDR3 runs to 15 residues. CDR3 loop: CASSLSGGPGETQYF. As DNA, the CDR3 is TGTGCCAGCAGCTTGAGCGGGGGGCCTGGGGAGACCCAGTACTTC.

The gene calls are TRBV6-9 and TRBJ1-2; tentatively, D is TRBD1 (6 bases). The CDR3 covers 16 residues. CDR1 MNHGY and CDR2 SVAAGI come from the germline V gene. V was pared by 6 bases and J by 5 bases, with 22 bases between. This CDR3 reads CASSPGHQAGEYGYTF. In DNA, the CDR3 is TGTGCCAGCAGCCCCGGACATCAGGCAGGGGAGTATGGCTACACCTTC.

V and J are TRBV6-1 and TRBJ1-6; TRBD1 aligns across 10 bases. V was clipped by 8 bases and J by 7 bases; unmatched bases: 5. This CDR3 contains 14 residues. The germline CDR1 and CDR2 sequences are MNHNS and SASEGT. DNA of the CDR3: TGTGCCAGCCACGGGACAGGGGCAAATTCACCCCTCCACTTT. This sequence encodes CASHGTGANSPLHF.

The rearrangement links TRBV10-1 to TRBJ2-5, with 9 bases lining up with TRBD2. V dropped 6 bases and J dropped 4; count of bases not matched to a gene: 6. The CDR3 sequence is 14 residues long. Per germline, CDR1 WNHNN and CDR2 SYGVQD (reference sequence). In DNA, the CDR3 is TGCGCCAGCAGCAGCGGGAGGAGGGGAGAGACCCAGTACTTC. Protein product: CASSSGRRGETQYF.